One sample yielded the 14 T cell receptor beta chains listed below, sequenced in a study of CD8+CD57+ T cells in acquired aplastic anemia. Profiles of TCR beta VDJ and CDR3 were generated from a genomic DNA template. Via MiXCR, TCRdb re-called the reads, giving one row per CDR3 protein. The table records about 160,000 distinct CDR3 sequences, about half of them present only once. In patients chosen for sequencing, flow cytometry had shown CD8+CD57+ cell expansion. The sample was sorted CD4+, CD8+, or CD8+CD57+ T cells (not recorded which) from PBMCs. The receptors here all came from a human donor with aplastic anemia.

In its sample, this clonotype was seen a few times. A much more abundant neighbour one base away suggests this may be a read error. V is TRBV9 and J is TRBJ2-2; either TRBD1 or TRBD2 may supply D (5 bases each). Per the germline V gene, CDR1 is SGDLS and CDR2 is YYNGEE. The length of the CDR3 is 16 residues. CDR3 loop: CASSPYGAANAGELFF. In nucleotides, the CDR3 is TGTGCCAGCAGCCCATACGGGGCCGCGAACGCCGGGGAGCTGTTTTTT.

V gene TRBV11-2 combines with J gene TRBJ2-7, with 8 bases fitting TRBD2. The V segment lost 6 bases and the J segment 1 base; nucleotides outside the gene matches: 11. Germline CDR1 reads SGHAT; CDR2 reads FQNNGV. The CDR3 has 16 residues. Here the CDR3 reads CASSPELAELSYEQYF. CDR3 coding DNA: TGTGCCAGCAGTCCAGAACTAGCGGAGCTTTCCTACGAGCAGTACTTC.

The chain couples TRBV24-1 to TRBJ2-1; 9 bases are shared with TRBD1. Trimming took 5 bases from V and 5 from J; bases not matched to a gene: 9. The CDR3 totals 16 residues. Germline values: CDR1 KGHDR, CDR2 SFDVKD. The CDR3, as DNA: TGTGCCACCAGTGTGACGGGACAGGGCATGAACAATGAGCAGTTCTTC. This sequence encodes CATSVTGQGMNNEQFF.

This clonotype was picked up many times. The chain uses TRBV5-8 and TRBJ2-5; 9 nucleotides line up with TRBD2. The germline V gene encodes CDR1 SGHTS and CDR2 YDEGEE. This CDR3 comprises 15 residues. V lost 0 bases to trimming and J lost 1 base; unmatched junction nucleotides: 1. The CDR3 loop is CASSLVTSGQETQYF. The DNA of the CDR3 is TGTGCCAGCAGCTTGGTGACTAGCGGCCAAGAGACCCAGTACTTC.

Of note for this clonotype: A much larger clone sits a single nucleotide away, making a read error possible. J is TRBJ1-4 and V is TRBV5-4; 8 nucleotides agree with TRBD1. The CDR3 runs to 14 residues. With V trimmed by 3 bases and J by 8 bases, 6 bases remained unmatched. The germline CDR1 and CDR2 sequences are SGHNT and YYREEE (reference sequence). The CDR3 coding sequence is TGTGCCAGCAGCTCCGGGACAGGAGGGGAAAAACTGTTTTTT. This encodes CASSSGTGGEKLFF.

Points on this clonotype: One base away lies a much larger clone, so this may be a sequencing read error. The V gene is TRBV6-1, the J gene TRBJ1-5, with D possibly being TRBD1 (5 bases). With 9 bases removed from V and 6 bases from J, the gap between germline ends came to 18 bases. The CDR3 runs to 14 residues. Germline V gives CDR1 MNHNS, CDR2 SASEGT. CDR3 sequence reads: CASWGRGLSQPQHF. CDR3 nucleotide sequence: TGTGCCAGTTGGGGAAGGGGATTGAGTCAGCCCCAGCATTTT.

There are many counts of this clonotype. CDR3 sequence (DNA): TGTGCCAGCAGTCCCACAGGGTTATACGTCTATGGCTACACCTTC. Translated: CASSPTGLYVYGYTF. The chain links TRBV6-1 to TRBJ1-2; the D gene is possibly TRBD1 (6 bases). Germline lookup yields CDR1 MNHNS and CDR2 SASEGT. Trimming took off 5 bases at V and 4 bases at J, with 17 bases between the two ends. The CDR3 is 15 residues long.

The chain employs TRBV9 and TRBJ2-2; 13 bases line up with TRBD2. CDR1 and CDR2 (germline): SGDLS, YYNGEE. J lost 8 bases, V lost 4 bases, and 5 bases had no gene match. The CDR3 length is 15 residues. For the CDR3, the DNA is TGTGCCAGCAGCACGGGGACTAGCGGGATGGGGGAGCTGTTTTTT. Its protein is CASSTGTSGMGELFF.

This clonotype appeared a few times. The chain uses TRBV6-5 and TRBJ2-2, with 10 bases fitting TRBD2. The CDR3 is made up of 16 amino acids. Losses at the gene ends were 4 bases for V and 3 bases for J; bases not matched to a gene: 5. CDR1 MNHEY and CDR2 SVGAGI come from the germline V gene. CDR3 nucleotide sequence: TGTGCCAGCAGTTCCGGAGCGGGGGGGGACACCGGGGAGCTGTTTTTT. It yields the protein CASSSGAGGDTGELFF.

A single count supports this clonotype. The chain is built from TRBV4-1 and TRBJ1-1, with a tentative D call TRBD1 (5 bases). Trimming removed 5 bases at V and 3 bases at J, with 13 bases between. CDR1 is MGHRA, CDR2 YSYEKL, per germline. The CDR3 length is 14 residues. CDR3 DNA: TGCGCCAGCAGCGCCTCCCAGGGCTACACTGAAGCTTTCTTT. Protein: CASSASQGYTEAFF.

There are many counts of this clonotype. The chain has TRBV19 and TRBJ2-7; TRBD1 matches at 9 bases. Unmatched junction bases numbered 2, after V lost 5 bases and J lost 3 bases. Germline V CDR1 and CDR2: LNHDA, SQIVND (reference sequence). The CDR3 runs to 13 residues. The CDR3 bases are TGTGCCAGTAGTTCGACAGGGGGCTACGAGCAGTACTTC. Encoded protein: CASSSTGGYEQYF.

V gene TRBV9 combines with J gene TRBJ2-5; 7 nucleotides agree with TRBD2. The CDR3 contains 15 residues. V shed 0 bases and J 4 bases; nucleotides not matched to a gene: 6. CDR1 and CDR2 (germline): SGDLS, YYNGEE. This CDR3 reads CASSVGSGKLETQYF. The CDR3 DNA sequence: TGTGCCAGCAGCGTAGGAAGCGGGAAACTAGAGACCCAGTACTTC. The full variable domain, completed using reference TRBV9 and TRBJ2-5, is DSGVTQTPKHLITATGQRVTLRCSPRSGDLSVYWYQQSLDQGLQFLIQYYNGEERAKGNILERFSAQQFPDLHSELNLSSLELGDSALYFCASSVGSGKLETQYFGPGTRLLVL.

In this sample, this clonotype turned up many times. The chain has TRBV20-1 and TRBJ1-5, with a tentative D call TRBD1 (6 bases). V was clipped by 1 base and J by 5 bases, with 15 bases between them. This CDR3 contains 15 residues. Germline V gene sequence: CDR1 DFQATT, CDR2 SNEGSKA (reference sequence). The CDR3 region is CSARVAQGRDQPQHF. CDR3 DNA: TGCAGTGCTAGAGTTGCTCAGGGGAGGGATCAGCCCCAGCATTTT.

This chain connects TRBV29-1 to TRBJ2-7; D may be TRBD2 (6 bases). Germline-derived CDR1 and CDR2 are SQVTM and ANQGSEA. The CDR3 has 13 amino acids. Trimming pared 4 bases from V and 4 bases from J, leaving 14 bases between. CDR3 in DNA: TGCAGCGTTGCCCACGGGACTTCGTACGAGCAGTACTTC. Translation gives CSVAHGTSYEQYF.